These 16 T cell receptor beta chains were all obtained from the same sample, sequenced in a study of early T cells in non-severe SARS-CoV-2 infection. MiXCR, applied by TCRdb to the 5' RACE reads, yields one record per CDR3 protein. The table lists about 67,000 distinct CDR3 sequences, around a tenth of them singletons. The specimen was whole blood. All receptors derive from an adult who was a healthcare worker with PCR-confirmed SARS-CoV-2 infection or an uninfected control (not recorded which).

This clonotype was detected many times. The DNA for the CDR3 is TGTGCCAGCAGCTTAGGACAGGGGATACGGTTGGACGAGCAGTACTTC. This codes for CASSLGQGIRLDEQYF. The chain combines TRBV11-2 with TRBJ2-7; 8 nucleotides match TRBD1. V shed 1 base and J 5 bases; nucleotides not matched to a gene: 10. The CDR3 spans 16 residues. The germline CDR1 and CDR2 sequences are SGHAT and FQNNGV.

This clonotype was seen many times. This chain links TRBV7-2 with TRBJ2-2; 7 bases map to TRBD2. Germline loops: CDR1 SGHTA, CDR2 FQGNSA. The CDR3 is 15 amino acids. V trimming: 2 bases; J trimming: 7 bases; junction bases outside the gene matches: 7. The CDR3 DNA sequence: TGTGCCAGCAGCTTATTTTTGGCTAGCGGCGGGGAGCTGTTTTTT. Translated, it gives CASSLFLASGGELFF.

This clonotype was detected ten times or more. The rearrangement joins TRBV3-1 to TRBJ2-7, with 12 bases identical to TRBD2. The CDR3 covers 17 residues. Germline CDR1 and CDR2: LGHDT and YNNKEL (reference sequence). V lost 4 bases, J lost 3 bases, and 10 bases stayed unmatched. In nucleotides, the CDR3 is TGTGCCAGCAGCCGTGGACTAGCGGGACAGAGCGTCTACGAGCAGTACTTC. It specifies CASSRGLAGQSVYEQYF.

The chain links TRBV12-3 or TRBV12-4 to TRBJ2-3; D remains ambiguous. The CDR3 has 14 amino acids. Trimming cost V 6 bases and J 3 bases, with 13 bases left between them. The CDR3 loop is CASSRRRMTDTQYF. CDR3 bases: TGTGCCAGCAGCCGACGTCGAATGACAGATACGCAGTATTTT.

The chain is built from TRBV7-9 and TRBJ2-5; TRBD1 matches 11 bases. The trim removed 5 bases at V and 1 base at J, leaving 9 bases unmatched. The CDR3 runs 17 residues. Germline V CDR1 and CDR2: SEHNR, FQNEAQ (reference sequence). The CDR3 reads CASSTAGTGGPQETQYF. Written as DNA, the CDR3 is TGTGCCAGCAGCACGGCCGGGACAGGGGGACCCCAAGAGACCCAGTACTTC.

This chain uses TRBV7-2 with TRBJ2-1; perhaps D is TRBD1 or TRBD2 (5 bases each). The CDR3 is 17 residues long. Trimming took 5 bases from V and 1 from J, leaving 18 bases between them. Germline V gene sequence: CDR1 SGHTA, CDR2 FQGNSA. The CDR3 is CASSRRQGAASYNEQFF. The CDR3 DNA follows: TGTGCCAGCAGCCGTCGGCAGGGAGCGGCGTCCTACAATGAGCAGTTCTTC.

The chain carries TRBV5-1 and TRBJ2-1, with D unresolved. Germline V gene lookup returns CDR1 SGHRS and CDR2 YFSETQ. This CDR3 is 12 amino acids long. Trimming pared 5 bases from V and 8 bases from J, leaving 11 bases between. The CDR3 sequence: CASRYSGDEQFF. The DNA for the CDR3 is TGCGCCAGCAGATATTCTGGTGATGAGCAGTTCTTC.

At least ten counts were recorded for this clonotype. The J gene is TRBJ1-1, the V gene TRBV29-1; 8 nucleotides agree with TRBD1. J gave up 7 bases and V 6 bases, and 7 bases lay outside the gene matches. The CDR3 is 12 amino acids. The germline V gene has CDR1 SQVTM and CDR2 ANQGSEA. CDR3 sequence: CSVVGQGDEAFF. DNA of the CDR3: TGCAGCGTGGTTGGACAGGGCGATGAAGCTTTCTTT.

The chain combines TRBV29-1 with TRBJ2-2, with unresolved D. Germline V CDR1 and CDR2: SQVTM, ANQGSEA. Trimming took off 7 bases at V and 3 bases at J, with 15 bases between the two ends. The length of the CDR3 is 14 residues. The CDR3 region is CSAKGRQDTGELFF. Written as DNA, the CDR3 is TGCAGCGCCAAGGGCAGGCAAGACACCGGGGAGCTGTTTTTT.

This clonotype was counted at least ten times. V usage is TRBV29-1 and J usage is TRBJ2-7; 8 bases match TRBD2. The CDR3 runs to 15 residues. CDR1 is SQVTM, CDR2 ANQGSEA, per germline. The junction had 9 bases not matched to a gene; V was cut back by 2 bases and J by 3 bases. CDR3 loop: CSVEKGSGALYEQYF. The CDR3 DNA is TGCAGCGTTGAAAAAGGTAGCGGGGCCCTCTACGAGCAGTACTTC.

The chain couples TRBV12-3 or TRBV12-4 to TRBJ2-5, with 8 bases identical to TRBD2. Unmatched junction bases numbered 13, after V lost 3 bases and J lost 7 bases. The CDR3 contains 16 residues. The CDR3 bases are TGTGCCAGCAGTTTGAGGGGACGGGGGGGCGTTGGGACCCAGTACTTC. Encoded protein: CASSLRGRGGVGTQYF.

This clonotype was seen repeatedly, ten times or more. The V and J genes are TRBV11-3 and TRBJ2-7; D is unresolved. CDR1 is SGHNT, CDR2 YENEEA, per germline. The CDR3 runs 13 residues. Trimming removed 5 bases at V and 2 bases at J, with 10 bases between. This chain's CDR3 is CASSEGRAYEQYF. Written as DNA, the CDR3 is TGTGCCAGCAGCGAAGGACGGGCCTACGAGCAGTACTTC.

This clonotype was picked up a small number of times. CDR3 in amino acids: CASSTNTGELFF. CDR3 bases: TGTGCCAGCAGCACCAACACCGGGGAGCTGTTTTTT. The gene calls are TRBV11-2 and TRBJ2-2; D is unclear. The V gene's germline CDR1 is SGHAT and CDR2 FQNNGV. The V and J ends lost 5 bases and 2 bases respectively, with 3 bases between them. The CDR3 is 12 amino acids.

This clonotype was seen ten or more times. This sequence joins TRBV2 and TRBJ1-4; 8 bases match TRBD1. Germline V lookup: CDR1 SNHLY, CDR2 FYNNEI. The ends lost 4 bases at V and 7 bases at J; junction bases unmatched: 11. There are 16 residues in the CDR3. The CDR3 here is CASSGGQGLKGEKLFF. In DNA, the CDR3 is TGTGCCAGCAGTGGAGGACAGGGATTGAAGGGTGAAAAACTGTTTTTT. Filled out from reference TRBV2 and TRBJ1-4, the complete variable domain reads EPEVTQTPSHQVTQMGQEVILRCVPISNHLYFYWYRQILGQKVEFLVSFYNNEISEKSEIFDDQFSVERPDGSNFTLKIRSTKLEDSAMYFCASSGGQGLKGEKLFFGSGTQLSVL.

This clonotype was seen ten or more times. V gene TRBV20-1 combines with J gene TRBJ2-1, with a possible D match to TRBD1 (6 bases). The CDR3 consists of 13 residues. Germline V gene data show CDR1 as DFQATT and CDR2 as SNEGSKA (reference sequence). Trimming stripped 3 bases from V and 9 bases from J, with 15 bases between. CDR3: CSASIQGSGEQFF. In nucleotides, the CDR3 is TGCAGTGCTAGTATACAGGGATCAGGTGAGCAGTTCTTC.

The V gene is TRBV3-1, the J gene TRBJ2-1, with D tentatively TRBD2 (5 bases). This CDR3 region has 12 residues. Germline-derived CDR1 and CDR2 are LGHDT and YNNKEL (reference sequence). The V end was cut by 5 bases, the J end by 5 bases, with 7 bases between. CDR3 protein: CASSTGDNEQFF. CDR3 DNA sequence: TGTGCCAGCAGCACCGGGGACAATGAGCAGTTCTTC.